This T cell receptor (beta chain) was retrieved from a study of T-cell memory formation after mild COVID-19. Study background: TCR clusters were mostly confined to one donor each.

This clonotype was detected many times. Its antigen remains unknown. At one boundary the junction diverges from the germline segment, which might be a read error. This CDR3 is 15 amino acids long. Germline assignment: CDR1 SGHRS and CDR2 YFSETQ. Notes on the study in general: That cross-reactive memory joined was suggested by some responding clones appearing in pre-infection memory. Shrinking CD4+ clones resided mostly in CM and EM, and CD8+ ones in EMRA.

The authors produced TCR alpha and TCR beta cDNA libraries with sample barcodes and UMIs by 5'RACE using constant-segment primers. TCRdb redid the calling of the 5' RACE reads with MiXCR, one entry per CDR3 protein. The table shows approximately 500,000 distinct CDR3 sequences, with roughly 23% occurring only once. Sequencing was done on a sample of PBMCs or a T cell subset sorted from them (not recorded which). This chain links TRBV5-1 with TRBJ2-7; 9 bases are shared with TRBD1. This TCR came from an adult woman who had mild COVID-19 (a few samples of this study predate the infection). Cell type and time point are not known. CDR3 coding DNA: TGTGCCAGCAGCTTAGCCGGACAGGGGTCCTACGAGCAGTACTTC. Its translation is CASSLAGQGSYEQYF.